This TCR beta chain was sequenced during a study of T cell responses to AZD1222 COVID-19 vaccine. Study information: Researchers grouped second doses given at about 4 or about 12 weeks into one pool. Study results and limitations: No repertoire was sampled before or during the peak T cell response, only after it. Spike was spanned by vaccine-associated CD4 TCRs, with dominance at 160-218 and 743-854. Close to half of all spike-specific TCRs reportedly target regions of the variants that are unmutated.

Turning to this clone: Antigen: not known.

The method was immunoSEQ multiplex PCR; TCRdb's version includes in-frame clones alone and lacks a portion of them. Here the sample spans roughly 130,000 clones, 88% being singletons. The V segment lost 4 bases and the J segment 4 bases; nucleotides outside the gene matches: 9. Germline V lookup: CDR1 SGHRS, CDR2 YFSETQ. CDR3 length: 16 amino acids. The sequencing used peripheral blood, collected on day 0 of AZD1222 vaccination. The origin of this receptor is an adult in good health. This chain uses TRBV5-1 with TRBJ2-2; 8 bases agree with TRBD2. Here the CDR3 DNA reads TGCGCCAGCAGCCCTAGAGCGGGAGCGGCCACCGGGGAGCTGTTTTTT. This gives the protein CASSPRAGAATGELFF.